The next 16 T cell receptor beta chains were all read from a single sample in a study of T cell responses to AZD1222 COVID-19 vaccine. The repertoire was sequenced with immunoSEQ multiplex PCR; TCRdb's copy has only in-frame clones and lacks some. The sample contains 150,000 or so clones, roughly nine tenths of which appear only once. The specimen was peripheral blood, collected on day 0 of AZD1222 vaccination. Receptors were obtained from an adult in good health.

The rearrangement joins TRBV12-3 or TRBV12-4 to TRBJ1-3, with unresolved D. V was shortened by 11 bases and J by 2 bases, with 10 bases between the two germline ends. The CDR3 covers 12 residues. The CDR3 spells CAGLRTGNTIYF. CDR3 in DNA: TGTGCCGGGCTTAGGACTGGAAACACCATATATTTT.

The chain is built from TRBV5-1 and TRBJ1-3; TRBD1 might be the D (6 bases). Germline CDR1 SGHRS, CDR2 YFSETQ. Trimming cost V 4 bases and J 0 bases, with 11 bases left between them. The CDR3 runs to 15 residues. The CDR3 spells CASSPTGTSGNTIYF. CDR3 DNA sequence: TGCGCCAGCAGCCCCACAGGGACCTCTGGAAACACCATATATTTT.

The chain carries TRBV5-1 and TRBJ1-1; D remains unclear. CDR3 length: 13 amino acids. V was cut by 3 bases and J by 3 bases, with 9 bases left in between. Germline V gene sequence: CDR1 SGHRS, CDR2 YFSETQ. For the CDR3, the DNA is TGCGCCAGCAGCTCGCAAGATTACACTGAAGCTTTCTTT. Residues: CASSSQDYTEAFF. The whole variable domain, filled in from reference TRBV5-1 and TRBJ1-1, reads KAGVTQTPRYLIKTRGQQVTLSCSPISGHRSVSWYQQTPGQGLQFLFEYFSETQRNKGNFPGRFSGRQFSNSRSEMNVSTLELGDSALYLCASSSQDYTEAFFGQGTRLTVV.

The CDR3 DNA reads TGTGCCAGCATGTTTCACTCCCAAGAGACCCAGTACTTC. Protein: CASMFHSQETQYF. The chain carries TRBV2 and TRBJ2-5; D remains unclear. The V gene's germline CDR1 is SNHLY and CDR2 FYNNEI. V lost 7 bases and J lost 1, with 10 bases in between. The CDR3 has 13 residues.

This chain joins TRBV4-3 and TRBJ1-2; 9 bases are shared with TRBD1. The ends lost 1 base at V and 2 bases at J; junction bases unmatched: 5. The germline CDR1 and CDR2 sequences are LGHNA and YSLEER. This CDR3 is 16 amino acids long. The CDR3 spells CASSQVQGAGNYGYTF. The CDR3 DNA reads as TGCGCCAGCAGCCAAGTACAGGGGGCGGGGAACTATGGCTACACCTTC.

This clone has only one observation. This chain connects TRBV28 to TRBJ2-3; D ambiguous. This CDR3 is built from 11 residues. The V gene's germline CDR1 is MDHEN and CDR2 SYDVKM. V shed 5 bases and J shed 6 bases, with 6 bases lying between them. For the CDR3, the DNA is TGTGCCAGCAGTGTCCGGGATACGCAGTATTTT. Translated: CASSVRDTQYF.

The chain recombines TRBV2 with TRBJ1-4; possible D gene TRBD1, 5 bases. Trimming removed 8 bases from V and 6 bases from J, with 10 bases in between. The V gene's germline CDR1 is SNHLY and CDR2 FYNNEI. CDR3 size: 12 residues. CDR3 nucleotides: TGTGCCAGCTGGGGGACTGATGAAAAACTGTTTTTT. Translated: CASWGTDEKLFF.

The chain has TRBV19 and TRBJ1-5, with a possible D match to TRBD1 (5 bases). This CDR3 has 12 residues. The germline gives CDR1 LNHDA, CDR2 SQIVND (reference sequence). V lost 9 bases and J 4 bases, leaving 10 bases between the germline ends. The CDR3, as DNA: TGTGCCAGCCGACAGACTAATCAGCCCCAGCATTTT. This gives the protein CASRQTNQPQHF.

This sequence joins TRBV9 and TRBJ2-7; TRBD2 matches at 7 bases. V shed 0 bases and J 0 bases; nucleotides not matched to a gene: 6. The germline V gene encodes CDR1 SGDLS and CDR2 YYNGEE. The CDR3 loop spans 16 amino acids. The CDR3 coding sequence is TGTGCCAGCAGCGTAGCCTCGGGACTAAACTCCTACGAGCAGTACTTC. Translating it yields CASSVASGLNSYEQYF.

For the CDR3, the DNA is TGTGCCAGCAGTCACGGACAGGTTTACGAGCAGTACTTC. It is translated as CASSHGQVYEQYF. V is TRBV12-3 or TRBV12-4 and J is TRBJ2-7; 7 nucleotides align to TRBD1. CDR3 size: 13 residues. Unmatched junction bases numbered 5, after V lost 5 bases and J lost 4 bases.

The table lists this clone with a count of one. This chain joins TRBV5-1 and TRBJ1-2; D might be TRBD1 (5 bases). Germline CDR1 reads SGHRS; CDR2 reads YFSETQ. The CDR3 consists of 13 residues. V was pared by 4 bases and J by 6 bases, with 13 bases between. CDR3 bases: TGCGCCAGCAGCCGGGGTGGGGCAGATGGCTACACCTTC. As protein: CASSRGGADGYTF.

V and J are TRBV7-9 and TRBJ1-1; D is undetermined. Germline CDR1 reads SEHNR; CDR2 reads FQNEAQ (reference sequence). V was clipped by 1 base and J by 6 bases, with 9 bases between them. This CDR3 is 13 amino acids long. CDR3 sequence reads: CASSLVSGAEAFF. The CDR3 DNA sequence: TGTGCCAGCAGCTTAGTTTCTGGGGCTGAAGCTTTCTTT.

The chain carries TRBV4-1 and TRBJ2-7, with D possibly matching TRBD2 (6 bases). CDR3 length: 15 amino acids. CDR1 is MGHRA, CDR2 YSYEKL, per germline. The V end was cut by 0 bases, the J end by 2 bases, with 11 bases between. The CDR3 sequence: CASSQEGVAAYEQYF. The CDR3 DNA sequence: TGCGCCAGCAGCCAAGAAGGGGTAGCGGCCTACGAGCAGTACTTC.

This clone is a singleton in its sample. The V call is TRBV5-1, the J call TRBJ2-1; 8 bases line up with TRBD2. CDR3 size: 19 residues. V trimming: 4 bases; J trimming: 3 bases; junction bases outside the gene matches: 18. The germline gives CDR1 SGHRS, CDR2 YFSETQ. CDR3 in DNA: TGCGCCAGCAGCCTACCCCCGGGGCCTAGCGGGTTTAACTACAATGAGCAGTTCTTC. Its protein product is CASSLPPGPSGFNYNEQFF. Combining the CDR3 with reference TRBV5-1 and TRBJ2-1 gives the whole variable domain KAGVTQTPRYLIKTRGQQVTLSCSPISGHRSVSWYQQTPGQGLQFLFEYFSETQRNKGNFPGRFSGRQFSNSRSEMNVSTLELGDSALYLCASSLPPGPSGFNYNEQFFGPGTRLTVL.

The chain uses TRBV5-8 and TRBJ2-3, with 8 bases that match TRBD1. Germline trimming cut 0 bases from V and 4 bases from J; bases unmatched to any gene: 7. Germline CDR1 SGHTS, CDR2 YDEGEE. The CDR3 contains 16 residues. CDR3 protein: CASSLALQGQADTQYF. DNA of the CDR3: TGTGCCAGCAGCTTGGCCTTACAGGGACAGGCAGATACGCAGTATTTT.

V and J are TRBV7-9 and TRBJ2-1; 7 bases align to TRBD1. The CDR3 runs to 17 residues. Germline assignment: CDR1 SEHNR and CDR2 FQNEAQ (reference sequence). Germline trimming cut 4 bases from V and 10 bases from J; bases unmatched to any gene: 19. The CDR3 is CASSSLTTRGQSNEQFF. CDR3 nucleotide sequence: TGTGCCAGCAGCTCCCTCACAACACGGGGACAGTCTAACGAGCAGTTCTTC.